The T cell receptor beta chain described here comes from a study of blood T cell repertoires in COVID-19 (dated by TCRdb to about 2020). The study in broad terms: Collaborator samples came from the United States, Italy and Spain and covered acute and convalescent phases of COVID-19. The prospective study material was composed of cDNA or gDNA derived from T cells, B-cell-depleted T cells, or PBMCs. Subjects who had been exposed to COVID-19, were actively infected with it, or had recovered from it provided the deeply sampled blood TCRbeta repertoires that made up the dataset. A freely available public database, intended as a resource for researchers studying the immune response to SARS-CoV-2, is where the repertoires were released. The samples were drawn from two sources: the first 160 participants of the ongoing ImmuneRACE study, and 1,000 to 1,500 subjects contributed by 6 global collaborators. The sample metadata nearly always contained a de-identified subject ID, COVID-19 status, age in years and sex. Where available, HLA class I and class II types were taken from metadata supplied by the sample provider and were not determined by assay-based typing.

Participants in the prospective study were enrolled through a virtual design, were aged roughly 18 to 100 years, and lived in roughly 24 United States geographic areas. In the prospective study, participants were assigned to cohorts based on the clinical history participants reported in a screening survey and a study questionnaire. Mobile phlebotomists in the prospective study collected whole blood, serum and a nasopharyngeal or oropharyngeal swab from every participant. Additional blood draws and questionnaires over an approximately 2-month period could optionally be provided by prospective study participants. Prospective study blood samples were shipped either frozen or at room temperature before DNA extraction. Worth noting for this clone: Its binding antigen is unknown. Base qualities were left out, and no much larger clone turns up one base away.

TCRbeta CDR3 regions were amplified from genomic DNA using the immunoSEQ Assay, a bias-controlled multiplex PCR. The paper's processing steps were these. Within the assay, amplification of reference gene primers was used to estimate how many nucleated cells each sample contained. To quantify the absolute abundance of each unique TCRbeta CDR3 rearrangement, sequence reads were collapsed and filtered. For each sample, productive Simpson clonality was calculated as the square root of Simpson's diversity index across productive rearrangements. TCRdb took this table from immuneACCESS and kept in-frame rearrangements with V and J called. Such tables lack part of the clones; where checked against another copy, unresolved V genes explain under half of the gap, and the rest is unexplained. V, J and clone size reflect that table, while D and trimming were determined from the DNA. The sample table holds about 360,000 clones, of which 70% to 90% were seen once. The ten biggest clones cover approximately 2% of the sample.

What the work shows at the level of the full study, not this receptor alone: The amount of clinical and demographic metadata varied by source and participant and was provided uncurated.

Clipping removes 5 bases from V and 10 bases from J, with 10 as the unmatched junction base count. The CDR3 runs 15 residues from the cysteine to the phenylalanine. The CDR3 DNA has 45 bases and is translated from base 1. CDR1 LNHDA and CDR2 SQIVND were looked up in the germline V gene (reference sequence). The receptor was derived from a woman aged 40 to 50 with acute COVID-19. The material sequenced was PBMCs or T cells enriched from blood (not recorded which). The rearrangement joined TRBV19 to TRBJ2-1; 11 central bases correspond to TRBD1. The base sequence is TGTGCCAGTAGTCTTCGGGACAGGGGGATAGGGGAGCAGTTCTTC. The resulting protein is CASSLRDRGIGEQFF.